The rows below give T cell receptor beta chains drawn from one sample of a study of blood T cell repertoires in COVID-19. This table comes from immunoSEQ multiplex PCR, and its TCRdb copy is limited to in-frame clones, with some not included. The sample records over 300,000 clones, around 92% being singletons. The source material was peripheral blood. All receptors derive from a man aged 35-49 years with acute or convalescent COVID-19. The conserved cysteine and the conserved F or W are not part of the CDR3 here. Each record gives: CDR3 protein, D gene, V gene, clone size, J gene. D genes are given only for firm matches. Only some rows state a clone size, as once, few, many or a class for expanded clones.

cdr3_aa: ASSQEEGVSYNEQF
d_call: -
v_call: TRBV4-2
clone_size: -
j_call: TRBJ2-1

cdr3_aa: ASNELSGRENIQY
d_call: -
v_call: TRBV2
clone_size: -
j_call: TRBJ2-4

cdr3_aa: ASSSLFRSGGERGTDTQY
d_call: TRBD2
v_call: TRBV28
clone_size: -
j_call: TRBJ2-3

cdr3_aa: ASSSQAFSGNTIY
d_call: -
v_call: TRBV7-2
clone_size: -
j_call: TRBJ1-3

cdr3_aa: ASSSGRGQF
d_call: -
v_call: TRBV12-3/TRBV12-4
clone_size: -
j_call: TRBJ2-1

cdr3_aa: ASSDETSTPYNEQF
d_call: TRBD2
v_call: TRBV9
clone_size: -
j_call: TRBJ2-1

cdr3_aa: ASSPLAGGPEEQF
d_call: TRBD2
v_call: TRBV3-1/TRBV3-2
clone_size: -
j_call: TRBJ2-1

cdr3_aa: ASSYRVAGGSNEQY
d_call: TRBD2
v_call: TRBV6-2/TRBV6-3
clone_size: -
j_call: TRBJ2-7

cdr3_aa: ASSPWGGLGTEAF
d_call: -
v_call: TRBV9
clone_size: -
j_call: TRBJ1-1

cdr3_aa: ASSSFEDRVNYGYT
d_call: TRBD1
v_call: TRBV6-6
clone_size: -
j_call: TRBJ1-2

cdr3_aa: SAIGQGPLH
d_call: TRBD1
v_call: TRBV20-1
clone_size: -
j_call: TRBJ1-6

cdr3_aa: ASSLTSNYGYT
d_call: -
v_call: TRBV13
clone_size: -
j_call: TRBJ1-2

cdr3_aa: ASSLPEGLAKNIQY
d_call: -
v_call: TRBV5-1
clone_size: -
j_call: TRBJ2-4

cdr3_aa: SVLGQDVRGYT
d_call: TRBD1
v_call: TRBV29-1
clone_size: -
j_call: TRBJ1-2

cdr3_aa: ASSVGRDTEAF
d_call: -
v_call: TRBV5-4
clone_size: -
j_call: TRBJ1-1

cdr3_aa: ASSPGGAAGYT
d_call: -
v_call: TRBV7-9
clone_size: -
j_call: TRBJ1-2

cdr3_aa: ASSLGTGNEKLF
d_call: TRBD1
v_call: TRBV5-5
clone_size: -
j_call: TRBJ1-4

cdr3_aa: ASSSGNTGELF
d_call: -
v_call: TRBV7-7
clone_size: -
j_call: TRBJ2-2

cdr3_aa: ASSQYRQLHTQY
d_call: -
v_call: TRBV14
clone_size: -
j_call: TRBJ2-3

cdr3_aa: ASSAVAGGLNEQF
d_call: TRBD2
v_call: TRBV9
clone_size: once
j_call: TRBJ2-1

cdr3_aa: ASSRTGQGEKLF
d_call: TRBD1
v_call: TRBV19
clone_size: -
j_call: TRBJ1-4

cdr3_aa: ASSDSSRRRPQH
d_call: -
v_call: TRBV6-5
clone_size: once
j_call: TRBJ1-5

cdr3_aa: ASSDRGLSGYT
d_call: TRBD1
v_call: TRBV6-5
clone_size: -
j_call: TRBJ1-2

cdr3_aa: ASSLPSGRANGELF
d_call: TRBD2
v_call: TRBV13
clone_size: -
j_call: TRBJ2-2

cdr3_aa: ASSRPGDREAEAF
d_call: TRBD1
v_call: TRBV28
clone_size: -
j_call: TRBJ1-1

cdr3_aa: ASSLGFDKKLF
d_call: -
v_call: TRBV5-6
clone_size: -
j_call: TRBJ1-4

cdr3_aa: ASSFDTANYGYT
d_call: -
v_call: TRBV5-6
clone_size: -
j_call: TRBJ1-2

cdr3_aa: ASSSYRVLIDSPLH
d_call: -
v_call: TRBV6-6
clone_size: -
j_call: TRBJ1-6

cdr3_aa: ASSAVPDRGRWTEAF
d_call: TRBD1
v_call: TRBV18
clone_size: -
j_call: TRBJ1-1

cdr3_aa: ASSSKSDRYEQY
d_call: -
v_call: TRBV5-4
clone_size: -
j_call: TRBJ2-7

cdr3_aa: ASSPPPGETQY
d_call: -
v_call: TRBV18
clone_size: -
j_call: TRBJ2-5

cdr3_aa: ASSATGGQTNEKLF
d_call: TRBD1
v_call: TRBV9
clone_size: -
j_call: TRBJ1-4

cdr3_aa: ASSVRDLGGYT
d_call: -
v_call: TRBV5-1
clone_size: -
j_call: TRBJ1-2

cdr3_aa: ASSPDRQQETQY
d_call: -
v_call: TRBV7-2
clone_size: once
j_call: TRBJ2-5

cdr3_aa: ASSPLPVAANEKLF
d_call: -
v_call: TRBV7-9
clone_size: -
j_call: TRBJ1-4

cdr3_aa: ATSREVQETQY
d_call: -
v_call: TRBV15
clone_size: once
j_call: TRBJ2-5

cdr3_aa: ASSSRSGNTIY
d_call: -
v_call: TRBV28
clone_size: -
j_call: TRBJ1-3

cdr3_aa: ASRPRDRAYEQY
d_call: TRBD1
v_call: TRBV13
clone_size: -
j_call: TRBJ2-7

cdr3_aa: ASSSPQGRVVGTQY
d_call: -
v_call: TRBV11-2
clone_size: -
j_call: TRBJ2-5

cdr3_aa: ASRPGTVAYEQY
d_call: TRBD1
v_call: TRBV6-6
clone_size: -
j_call: TRBJ2-7

cdr3_aa: ASSFRGQITEAF
d_call: TRBD1
v_call: TRBV7-3
clone_size: -
j_call: TRBJ1-1

cdr3_aa: ASSVDGTSRYEQY
d_call: TRBD2
v_call: TRBV9
clone_size: -
j_call: TRBJ2-7

cdr3_aa: ASSPGGSYGYT
d_call: TRBD1
v_call: TRBV12-3/TRBV12-4
clone_size: -
j_call: TRBJ1-2

cdr3_aa: ASSYREGTASGANVLT
d_call: -
v_call: TRBV14
clone_size: few
j_call: TRBJ2-6

cdr3_aa: ASRRRGNNEKLF
d_call: -
v_call: TRBV19
clone_size: -
j_call: TRBJ1-4

cdr3_aa: ARSLANGTNYGYT
d_call: -
v_call: TRBV5-3
clone_size: -
j_call: TRBJ1-2

cdr3_aa: AISVPREIDNEQF
d_call: -
v_call: TRBV10-3
clone_size: once
j_call: TRBJ2-1

cdr3_aa: ASSKGLAGAGETQY
d_call: TRBD2
v_call: TRBV7-3
clone_size: -
j_call: TRBJ2-5

cdr3_aa: ASSPQVDTEAF
d_call: -
v_call: TRBV4-2
clone_size: -
j_call: TRBJ1-1

cdr3_aa: ASRPDRRSYEQY
d_call: TRBD1
v_call: TRBV19
clone_size: -
j_call: TRBJ2-7